One sample yielded the 21 T cell receptor beta chains listed below, sequenced in a study of PD-1 blockade in classical Hodgkin lymphoma. Profiled with immunoSEQ multiplex PCR; TCRdb holds only in-frame clones, not every one. The table includes thousands of clones, around 64% detected once. Time point given: cycle 4 day 1 (C4D1), after around six weeks of nivolumab. Brentuximab vedotin exposure varied among the patients, all of whom had relapsed after autologous stem cell transplantation. The authors enriched CD8+ T cells from thawed PBMCs via magnetic negative selection. The sequenced sample was CD8+ T cells from blood, obtained before the fourth cycle of nivolumab. The origin of the receptors is a human donor with classical Hodgkin lymphoma.

The chain carries TRBV27 and TRBJ2-3; no definite D call. CDR1 and CDR2 from the germline V gene are MNHEY and SMNVEV (reference sequence). The CDR3 loop spans 13 amino acids. V gave up 2 bases and J gave up 0 bases, with 3 bases separating them. CDR3 sequence reads: CASSLVSTDTQYF. CDR3 coding DNA: TGTGCCAGCAGTTTAGTCAGCACAGATACGCAGTATTTT.

This clone was detected once. J is TRBJ1-5 and V is TRBV19; D gene ambiguous. With 7 bases removed from V and 5 bases from J, the gap between germline ends came to 18 bases. The CDR3 has 15 amino acids. CDR1 and CDR2 (germline): LNHDA, SQIVND (reference sequence). Here the CDR3 reads CASISDGFEDQPQHF. The CDR3 DNA follows: TGTGCCAGTATTTCTGACGGATTCGAAGATCAGCCCCAGCATTTT. Drawing the rest from reference TRBV19 and TRBJ1-5, the complete variable domain is DGGITQSPKYLFRKEGQNVTLSCEQNLNHDAMYWYRQDPGQGLRLIYYSQIVNDFQKGDIAEGYSVSREKKESFPLTVTSAQKNPTAFYLCASISDGFEDQPQHFGDGTRLSIL.

V is TRBV4-1 and J is TRBJ2-1; TRBD1 matches at 8 bases. Per the germline V gene, CDR1 is MGHRA and CDR2 is YSYEKL. J lost 6 bases, V lost 2 bases, and 9 bases had no gene match. The CDR3 has 16 amino acids. CDR3 in DNA: TGCGCCAGCAGCCAACGGACAGGGTTTTTCGGCAATGAGCAGTTCTTC. Amino acid sequence: CASSQRTGFFGNEQFF.

This clone was counted only a few times. The chain couples TRBV29-1 to TRBJ1-1, with 9 bases aligning to TRBD1. Germline CDR1 reads SQVTM; CDR2 reads ANQGSEA. This CDR3 comprises 14 residues. Trimming cost V 6 bases and J 7 bases; bases outside gene matches: 12. The CDR3 nucleotides are TGCAGCGTCTTTCCCGGGACAGGGATGCGTGAAGCTTTCTTT. This translates into CSVFPGTGMREAFF.

This clone was counted only a few times. The chain uses TRBV7-8 and TRBJ2-7; 7 bases line up with TRBD2. V lost 3 bases to trimming and J lost 2 bases; unmatched junction nucleotides: 10. The CDR3 runs to 16 residues. Looked up from germline, CDR1 is SGHVS and CDR2 is FQNEAQ. The CDR3 is CASSLVEGRAAYEQYF. Here the CDR3 DNA reads TGTGCCAGCAGCTTGGTAGAAGGGAGGGCCGCCTACGAGCAGTACTTC.

The rearrangement joins TRBV28 to TRBJ2-5; perhaps TRBD2 as D (5 bases). This CDR3 is 11 amino acids long. The V end lost 5 bases, the J end lost 13 bases, and 14 bases lay between the germline ends. In germline, CDR1 is MDHEN, CDR2 SYDVKM. Written as DNA, the CDR3 is TGTGCCAGCAGTACTCAAGGACGGGGGTACTTC. It yields the protein CASSTQGRGYF.

The V gene is TRBV4-1, the J gene TRBJ1-3, with D possibly matching TRBD1 (6 bases). Germline CDR1 and CDR2: MGHRA and YSYEKL. The V end was cut by 3 bases, the J end by 3 bases, with 15 bases between. There are 16 residues in the CDR3. The CDR3 region has the DNA TGCGCCAGCAGCCAGGATCGAGGACAGTATGGAAACACCATATATTTT. Translating it yields CASSQDRGQYGNTIYF.

This chain links TRBV5-1 with TRBJ2-4; TRBD1 matches 9 bases. CDR3 length: 18 residues. Germline V gives CDR1 SGHRS, CDR2 YFSETQ. V trimming: 5 bases; J trimming: 1 base; junction bases outside the gene matches: 13. The CDR3 here is CASRWTGEGHLAKNIQYF. In DNA form, the CDR3 reads TGCGCCAGCAGGTGGACAGGGGAGGGCCATTTGGCCAAAAACATTCAGTACTTC.

DNA of the CDR3: TGTGCCAGCTCAGGGTTCCAGCGGGAAGAGACCCAGTACTTC. It codes for CASSGFQREETQYF. J is TRBJ2-5 and V is TRBV18, with D perhaps matching TRBD2 (6 bases). The CDR3 is 14 amino acids. V was shortened by 5 bases and J by 3 bases, with 13 bases between the two germline ends. Germline V lookup: CDR1 KGHSH, CDR2 LQKENI.

This clone is labeled as medium-sized. This chain connects TRBV27 to TRBJ2-3; D possibly matches TRBD1 or TRBD2 (5 bases each). The germline gives CDR1 MNHEY, CDR2 SMNVEV (reference sequence). This CDR3 comprises 13 residues. Deletions cut 0 bases from V and 8 bases from J, with 9 bases between. The CDR3 here is CASSLSRGGTQYF. CDR3 sequence (DNA): TGTGCCAGCAGTTTATCGAGGGGTGGTACGCAGTATTTT.

This clone was recorded a few times. This chain links TRBV28 with TRBJ2-5, with D unclear. In germline, CDR1 is MDHEN, CDR2 SYDVKM. This CDR3 is built from 15 residues. V lost 6 bases and J 7 bases, leaving 21 bases between the germline ends. CDR3 sequence reads: CASRLTLGSGGTQYF. The CDR3 region has the DNA TGTGCCAGCAGACTAACCCTGGGCTCGGGCGGGACCCAGTACTTC.

The chain combines TRBV27 with TRBJ1-2; TRBD1 is a possible D gene (6 bases). Per germline, CDR1 MNHEY and CDR2 SMNVEV (reference sequence). There are 14 residues in the CDR3. The V gene lost 4 bases and the J gene lost 1 base, with 10 bases spanning the gap. CDR3 in amino acids: CASSSGDLNYGYTF. CDR3 in DNA: TGTGCCAGCAGTTCAGGGGATCTTAACTATGGCTACACCTTC.

This clone was seen a handful of times. In DNA, the CDR3 is TGTGCCAGCAGTACTACTCAGCGGGACAAGCTACAAGAGACCCAGTACTTC. It yields the protein CASSTTQRDKLQETQYF. The rearrangement joins TRBV11-2 to TRBJ2-5; perhaps TRBD2 as D (7 bases). Germline V gene lookup returns CDR1 SGHAT and CDR2 FQNNGV. V was cut by 6 bases and J by 2 bases, with 22 bases left in between. There are 17 residues in the CDR3.

This sequence joins TRBV4-1 and TRBJ2-7; 10 positions agree with TRBD2. This CDR3 region has 18 residues. The germline V gene encodes CDR1 MGHRA and CDR2 YSYEKL. The trim removed 4 bases at V and 6 bases at J, leaving 18 bases unmatched. The CDR3 coding sequence is TGCGCCAGCAGCCTGAAAGTCGCCCAGCGGGAGGGCCACTCCGAGCAGTACTTC. Translated, it gives CASSLKVAQREGHSEQYF.

This clone is deemed medium-sized. CDR3: CASSLPGNSPLHF. DNA for the CDR3: TGTGCCAGCAGTTTACCAGGGAATTCACCCCTCCACTTT. This chain joins TRBV27 and TRBJ1-6; weak D call: TRBD1 (5 bases). The V end was cut by 2 bases, the J end by 7 bases, with 6 bases between. Germline CDR1 is MNHEY and CDR2 is SMNVEV (reference sequence). This CDR3 has 13 residues.

This clone was detected once. This rearrangement joins TRBV27 to TRBJ1-1, with 7 bases lining up with TRBD1. The CDR3 length is 16 residues. The germline CDR1 and CDR2 sequences are MNHEY and SMNVEV (reference sequence). Trimming removed 3 bases from V and 1 base from J; junction bases left unmatched: 8. CDR3 DNA: TGTGCCAGCAGTTTTATAGGGGCAGGGGGGAACACTGAAGCTTTCTTT. This translates into CASSFIGAGGNTEAFF.

J is TRBJ2-7 and V is TRBV4-1; no clear D gene. Trimming stripped 2 bases from V and 5 bases from J, with 10 bases between. The CDR3 extends over 13 amino acids. Looked up from germline, CDR1 is MGHRA and CDR2 is YSYEKL. The CDR3 DNA reads as TGCGCCAGCAGCCAACCTCCCCTAAACGAGCAGTACTTC. Translated: CASSQPPLNEQYF.

The J gene is TRBJ2-2, the V gene TRBV29-1; D is tentatively TRBD1 or TRBD2 (5 bases each). The germline CDR1 and CDR2 sequences are SQVTM and ANQGSEA. This CDR3 comprises 11 residues. The V and J ends lost 4 bases and 7 bases respectively, with 7 bases between them. DNA for the CDR3: TGCAGCGTTGGGGGGATCGGGGAGCTGTTTTTT. This codes for CSVGGIGELFF.

The genes are TRBV29-1 and TRBJ2-2; TRBD2 aligns across 9 bases. V lost 4 bases and J lost 2; bases outside the gene matches: 8. Germline loops: CDR1 SQVTM, CDR2 ANQGSEA. This CDR3 contains 16 residues. The CDR3 loop reads CSVAGLAGFNTGELFF. In DNA, the CDR3 is TGCAGCGTTGCGGGTCTAGCGGGATTTAACACCGGGGAGCTGTTTTTT.

This clone is categorized as medium-sized. V gene TRBV28 combines with J gene TRBJ1-1; D remains unclear. CDR1 MDHEN and CDR2 SYDVKM come from the germline V gene. This CDR3 region has 17 residues. V dropped 1 base and J dropped 0 bases, with 15 bases sitting between them. The CDR3 region is CASSLSTGHGLNTEAFF. CDR3 nucleotides: TGTGCCAGCAGTTTATCGACCGGGCACGGGCTGAACACTGAAGCTTTCTTT.

V usage is TRBV13 and J usage is TRBJ1-6; D is unclear. V gave up 2 bases and J gave up 8 bases, with 13 bases separating them. CDR3 size: 15 residues. Germline V gene lookup returns CDR1 PRHDT and CDR2 FYEKMQ (reference sequence). CDR3 amino acids: CASSLMWEIDSPLHF. Written as DNA, the CDR3 is TGTGCCAGCAGCTTAATGTGGGAGATAGATTCACCCCTCCACTTT.